This T cell receptor beta chain comes out of a study of identical twins. It was template switching that added a universal primer site, and there were unique molecular identifiers on the cDNA. Via MiXCR, TCRdb re-called the 5' RACE reads, giving one row per CDR3 protein. The sample lists roughly 720,000 distinct CDR3 sequences, about 18% seen once, with around 12% in the top ten. Germline V gene data show CDR1 as DFQATT and CDR2 as SNEGSKA (reference sequence). This CDR3 has 15 amino acids. Unmatched junction bases numbered 12, after V lost 6 bases and J lost 6 bases. This clonotype has more than one count but fewer than ten. These data also formed part of another study, on T cells expressing NK-cell markers. As that study records: The authors derived TCR beta repertoires from sorted CD3+CD56+NKG2C+, CD3+CD56+NKG2C- and CD3+CD56-NKG2C+ T cells. Five or six donors showed dominant NKG2C+ clonotypes comprising about 1.0-7.0% of their CD8+ T cells.

This receptor was taken from a woman aged 18 to 35 in good health. The V gene is TRBV20-1, the J gene TRBJ2-3; 10 bases agree with TRBD2. Sequencing used PBMCs. The CDR3 DNA follows: TGCAGTGCCTCTAGCGGGGGAGTAATTCAGGATACGCAGTATTTT. This sequence encodes CSASSGGVIQDTQYF.